The TCR beta chain described here comes from a study of blood T cell repertoires in COVID-19. Study summary: COVID-19 samples, acute and convalescent, were from the United States, Italy and Spain. The cDNA or gDNA used as material had been derived from T cells, B-cell-depleted T cells, or PBMCs.

The V end lost 0 bases, the J end lost 0 bases, and 5 bases lay between the germline ends. The CDR3 length is 14 residues. Germline assignment: CDR1 SGHRS and CDR2 YFSETQ. In the original workflow: Using reference gene primer amplification, nucleated cell counts were estimated. TCRdb keeps only in-frame clones here, not all; method: immunoSEQ multiplex PCR. V and J calls and clone size follow that table, whereas D and trimming were derived from the DNA. The sample has around 75,000 clones, 79% seen once. Sequencing used peripheral blood. This rearrangement joins TRBV5-1 to TRBJ2-3, with D possibly being TRBD1 (5 bases). The clonotype comes from a woman aged 80 or over with active or convalescent COVID-19. CDR3 protein: CASSLAGSTDTQYF. The CDR3 DNA is TGCGCCAGCAGCTTGGCAGGGAGCACAGATACGCAGTATTTT.